One sample yielded the 29 T cell receptor beta chains listed below, sequenced in a study of shared clonotypes between healthy human individuals. The data were produced by immunoSEQ multiplex PCR, yet TCRdb's version contains in-frame clones alone and is incomplete. The table includes approximately 510,000 clones, 70% to 80% detected once. Source material: PBMCs. Every receptor here comes from a woman in her 40s in good health. Some clones in this sample may be carry-over from other donors' samples.

This clone came up many times. The J gene is TRBJ2-4, the V gene TRBV4-3; TRBD1 matches at 7 bases. The J segment lost 7 bases and the V segment lost 0 bases, leaving 6 bases of the junction unmatched. This CDR3 contains 15 residues. Per germline, CDR1 LGHNA and CDR2 YSLEER. CDR3 loop: CASSQDQGRGNIQYF. The CDR3 DNA follows: TGCGCCAGCAGCCAAGATCAGGGCAGGGGGAACATTCAGTACTTC.

The chain employs TRBV11-2 and TRBJ2-3; 7 bases map to TRBD2. Germline loops: CDR1 SGHAT, CDR2 FQNNGV. The junction had 5 bases not matched to a gene; V was cut back by 2 bases and J by 0 bases. This CDR3 is built from 16 residues. CDR3 loop: CASSLSLAVSTDTQYF. The CDR3 nucleotides are TGTGCCAGCAGCTTATCCCTAGCGGTTAGCACAGATACGCAGTATTTT.

The CDR3 reads CASRPGTGRTGANVLTF. The CDR3 DNA sequence: TGTGCCAGCAGGCCCGGGACAGGGAGAACTGGGGCCAACGTCCTGACTTTC. The V call is TRBV2, the J call TRBJ2-6; 9 bases align to TRBD1. V was pared by 6 bases and J by 2 bases, with 8 bases of the junction left unmatched. Germline-derived CDR1 and CDR2 are SNHLY and FYNNEI. CDR3 length: 17 residues.

This sequence joins TRBV28 and TRBJ2-3; tentatively, D is TRBD1 or TRBD2 (6 bases each). CDR1 and CDR2 (germline): MDHEN, SYDVKM. This CDR3 is 15 amino acids long. V was pared by 6 bases and J by 6 bases, with 19 bases between. CDR3 bases: TGTGCCAGCAGACCTCAAAGTACGGGGGCGGATACGCAGTATTTT. Its protein is CASRPQSTGADTQYF.

The V gene is TRBV19, the J gene TRBJ2-3; D is tentatively TRBD1 or TRBD2 (5 bases each). The germline CDR1 and CDR2 sequences are LNHDA and SQIVND (reference sequence). The V end lost 3 bases, the J end lost 10 bases, and 8 bases lay between the germline ends. The CDR3 extends over 11 amino acids. The CDR3 loop reads CASSIRGAQYF. DNA of the CDR3: TGTGCCAGTAGTATCAGAGGGGCGCAGTATTTT.

This sequence joins TRBV30 and TRBJ1-4, with D possibly matching TRBD1 (5 bases). Germline V gene data show CDR1 as GTSNPN and CDR2 as SVGIG (reference sequence). This CDR3 spans 14 amino acids. Trimming removed 2 bases from V and 8 bases from J, with 15 bases in between. The CDR3: CAWSKGRLDEKLFF. The CDR3 bases are TGTGCCTGGAGTAAGGGGCGACTGGACGAAAAACTGTTTTTT. The full variable domain, its missing parts supplied by reference TRBV30 and TRBJ1-4, is SQTIHQWPATLVQPVGSPLSLECTVEGTSNPNLYWYRQAAGRGLQLLFYSVGIGQISSEVPQNLSASRPQDRQFILSSKKLLLSDSGFYLCAWSKGRLDEKLFFGSGTQLSVL.

The chain couples TRBV7-2 to TRBJ2-7, with 14 bases aligning to TRBD2. The CDR3 sequence is 18 residues long. The V gene's germline CDR1 is SGHTA and CDR2 FQGNSA. V shed 6 bases and J 0 bases; nucleotides not matched to a gene: 10. The CDR3 DNA reads as TGTGCCAGCAGTCGACAAGGACTAGCGGGAGGAAGCTCCTACGAGCAGTACTTC. Its translation: CASSRQGLAGGSSYEQYF.

The chain employs TRBV18 and TRBJ2-7; TRBD2 agrees at 9 bases. Trimming at V came to 4 bases and at J to 5 bases, leaving 6 bases not matched to a gene. CDR3 length equals 14 residues. Looked up from germline, CDR1 is KGHSH and CDR2 is LQKENI. This CDR3 reads CASSLIAGANEQYF. In DNA, the CDR3 is TGTGCCAGCTCACTCATAGCGGGAGCGAACGAGCAGTACTTC.

The rearrangement uses TRBV7-2 and TRBJ2-7, with TRBD2 as a possible D gene (5 bases). CDR3 length equals 14 residues. Germline V CDR1 and CDR2: SGHTA, FQGNSA. V dropped 4 bases and J dropped 4 bases, with 14 bases sitting between them. Written as DNA, the CDR3 is TGTGCCAGCAGCTCCGGACTCGTAGCATACGAGCAGTACTTC. It specifies CASSSGLVAYEQYF.

This rearrangement joins TRBV13 to TRBJ2-5; 12 positions agree with TRBD2. In germline, CDR1 is PRHDT, CDR2 FYEKMQ (reference sequence). The CDR3 loop spans 15 amino acids. V dropped 5 bases and J dropped 5; count of bases not matched to a gene: 6. The CDR3 here is CASSLRLAGAETQYF. The CDR3 DNA reads TGTGCCAGCAGCCTCCGACTAGCGGGAGCGGAGACCCAGTACTTC.

The gene calls are TRBV19 and TRBJ2-2; D is undetermined. The V gene lost 3 bases and the J gene lost 6 bases, with 8 bases spanning the gap. The CDR3 spans 13 residues. CDR1 and CDR2 (germline): LNHDA, SQIVND (reference sequence). This chain's CDR3 is CASSIWAAGELFF. Here the CDR3 DNA reads TGTGCCAGTAGTATTTGGGCGGCCGGGGAGCTGTTTTTT.

This clone was counted between two and nine times. The gene calls are TRBV7-2 and TRBJ2-3; possibly TRBD1 for D (5 bases). Germline V gives CDR1 SGHTA, CDR2 FQGNSA. CDR3 length: 15 amino acids. The V and J ends lost 3 bases and 2 bases respectively, with 12 bases between them. CDR3 in DNA: TGTGCCAGCAGCTTGGTGACAGCAGACACAGATACGCAGTATTTT. Its translation: CASSLVTADTDTQYF.

The chain recombines TRBV7-2 with TRBJ2-7, with D perhaps matching TRBD1 (6 bases). This CDR3 has 16 amino acids. Trimming removed 1 base at V and 0 bases at J, with 13 bases between. Per the germline V gene, CDR1 is SGHTA and CDR2 is FQGNSA. CDR3 DNA: TGTGCCAGCAGCTTAGATGGGGGACAAAGCTCCTACGAGCAGTACTTC. Translation gives CASSLDGGQSSYEQYF.

The chain has TRBV7-3 and TRBJ1-1; TRBD1 might be the D (6 bases). CDR3 length: 14 amino acids. Between the trimmed V and J ends, which lost 5 bases and 2 bases, there was a span of 12 bases. Germline V gene lookup returns CDR1 SGHTA and CDR2 FQGTGA. CDR3 nucleotide sequence: TGTGCCAGCAGCCGGGACAACATAAACACTGAAGCTTTCTTT. Its translation is CASSRDNINTEAFF.

The V call is TRBV28, the J call TRBJ2-1; 8 bases are a match to TRBD2. The ends lost 6 bases at V and 0 bases at J; junction bases unmatched: 4. The CDR3 runs 15 residues. Germline V gene sequence: CDR1 MDHEN, CDR2 SYDVKM. CDR3: CASSPAGGSYNEQFF. The CDR3 DNA follows: TGTGCCAGCAGCCCTGCGGGAGGCTCCTACAATGAGCAGTTCTTC.

The chain carries TRBV2 and TRBJ2-1; no clear D gene. The CDR3 totals 16 residues. Per the germline V gene, CDR1 is SNHLY and CDR2 is FYNNEI. The V and J ends lost 6 bases and 2 bases respectively, with 17 bases between them. The CDR3 protein is CASRSELWPAYNEQFF. CDR3 DNA sequence: TGTGCCAGCAGGAGTGAGCTCTGGCCGGCCTACAATGAGCAGTTCTTC.

The V call is TRBV5-5, the J call TRBJ2-7, with TRBD1 as a possible D gene (5 bases). Germline V gene data show CDR1 as SGHKS and CDR2 as YYEKEE (reference sequence). V lost 2 bases and J 2 bases, leaving 14 bases between the germline ends. This CDR3 contains 15 residues. DNA for the CDR3: TGTGCCAGCAGCTTTACCCAGGGAAGCACCTACGAGCAGTACTTC. As protein: CASSFTQGSTYEQYF.

This chain uses TRBV5-1 with TRBJ2-7; D remains unclear. Germline CDR1 reads SGHRS; CDR2 reads YFSETQ. This CDR3 is built from 15 residues. Trimming shortened V by 2 bases and J by 0 bases, and 12 bases separated the two germline ends. The CDR3 nucleotides read TGCGCCAGCAGCTTATTGGGGTACAGCTCCTACGAGCAGTACTTC. This encodes CASSLLGYSSYEQYF.

This clone has more than one count but fewer than ten. The chain couples TRBV5-4 to TRBJ1-2; TRBD1 matches 7 bases. This CDR3 is built from 14 residues. V shed 5 bases, J shed 4 bases, and the junction held 8 bases outside the gene matches. From germline, CDR1 is SGHNT and CDR2 YYREEE (reference sequence). For the CDR3, the DNA is TGTGCCAGCAGGCCACTAACAGGGGCCTATGGCTACACCTTC. It is translated as CASRPLTGAYGYTF.

V and J are TRBV28 and TRBJ2-4; either TRBD1 or TRBD2 may supply D (7 bases each). The CDR3 spans 15 residues. V gave up 10 bases and J gave up 0 bases, with 16 bases separating them. Germline assignment: CDR1 MDHEN and CDR2 SYDVKM. DNA of the CDR3: TGTGCCACCAGCGGGACAGCTTTAGCCAAAAACATTCAGTACTTC. Translating gives CATSGTALAKNIQYF.

The V call is TRBV5-8, the J call TRBJ2-5; 11 bases agree with TRBD1. V shed 4 bases and J 3 bases; nucleotides not matched to a gene: 8. Germline CDR1 reads SGHTS; CDR2 reads YDEGEE. This CDR3 has 16 residues. The CDR3 coding sequence is TGTGCCAGCAGCGCACTCCGGGACAGGGGGGAAGAGACCCAGTACTTC. This sequence encodes CASSALRDRGEETQYF.

The gene calls are TRBV9 and TRBJ2-1; possibly TRBD2 for D (6 bases). Germline loops: CDR1 SGDLS, CDR2 YYNGEE. The germline V and J ends were trimmed by 0 bases and 3 bases, with 10 bases remaining between them. The CDR3 runs 15 residues. The CDR3, as DNA: TGTGCCAGCAGCGTAGCCGGGAGTTTCTACAATGAGCAGTTCTTC. It translates to CASSVAGSFYNEQFF.

The chain uses TRBV9 and TRBJ2-7; 10 nucleotides match TRBD2. CDR1 and CDR2 from the germline V gene are SGDLS and YYNGEE. This CDR3 has 15 amino acids. Trimming removed 4 bases from V and 2 bases from J; junction bases left unmatched: 6. CDR3 sequence reads: CASSPRLAGAYEQYF. DNA of the CDR3: TGTGCCAGCAGCCCCCGCCTAGCGGGAGCCTACGAGCAGTACTTC.

The rearrangement links TRBV28 to TRBJ2-7; 7 bases are shared with TRBD1. J was trimmed by 1 base and V by 3 bases; bases with no gene match: 9. Germline-derived CDR1 and CDR2 are MDHEN and SYDVKM. The CDR3 runs 16 residues. The DNA of the CDR3 is TGTGCCAGCAGTTTCGGTCGGGGCAGGGGGTCCTACGAGCAGTACTTC. It specifies CASSFGRGRGSYEQYF.

This chain joins TRBV11-1 and TRBJ2-7; no definite D call. V gave up 1 base and J gave up 5 bases, with 3 bases separating them. In germline, CDR1 is SGHAT, CDR2 FQDESV (reference sequence). The CDR3 covers 11 residues. The CDR3 loop reads CASSLDNEQYF. In DNA, the CDR3 is TGTGCCAGCAGCTTAGATAACGAGCAGTACTTC.

This clone was detected a few times. Here the CDR3 reads CASSIGTGAKNEQFF. The CDR3 DNA is TGTGCCAGTAGTATCGGGACAGGGGCAAAGAATGAGCAGTTCTTC. The chain carries TRBV19 and TRBJ2-1; 10 bases line up with TRBD1. Germline-derived CDR1 and CDR2 are LNHDA and SQIVND (reference sequence). The V gene end was trimmed by 3 bases and the J gene end by 7 bases; junction bases not matched to a gene: 6. There are 15 residues in the CDR3.

In nucleotides, the CDR3 is TGCGCCAGCAGCCTGACCCATGCGGACAGGGTTATCAATCAGCCCCAGCATTTT. It translates to CASSLTHADRVINQPQHF. The chain couples TRBV5-1 to TRBJ1-5, with 8 positions matching TRBD1. V shed 4 bases, J shed 3 bases, and the junction held 15 bases outside the gene matches. CDR1 is SGHRS, CDR2 YFSETQ, per germline. This CDR3 is 18 amino acids long.

V is TRBV28 and J is TRBJ2-7; D unclear. V gave up 7 bases and J gave up 4 bases, with 17 bases separating them. Looked up from germline, CDR1 is MDHEN and CDR2 is SYDVKM. The CDR3 consists of 14 residues. This CDR3 reads CASNLKPLGYEQYF. The CDR3 DNA is TGTGCCAGCAACCTCAAGCCTTTAGGATACGAGCAGTACTTC.

The genes are TRBV7-9 and TRBJ2-1; 11 positions agree with TRBD2. Germline CDR1 and CDR2: SEHNR and FQNEAQ (reference sequence). J gave up 4 bases and V 5 bases, and 7 bases lay outside the gene matches. The CDR3 is 16 amino acids. Here the CDR3 reads CASSPRGTSGYNEQFF. The CDR3 DNA sequence: TGTGCCAGCAGCCCAAGAGGGACTAGCGGATACAATGAGCAGTTCTTC.